This T cell receptor beta chain was profiled in a study of T cell responses to AZD1222 COVID-19 vaccine. Produced via immunoSEQ multiplex PCR; TCRdb's table is partial and in-frame only. Counted here are around 200,000 clones, approximately 86% occurring once; the ten biggest clones make up approximately 0.5%. This clone was picked up a small number of times. Between the trimmed V and J ends, which lost 3 bases and 4 bases, there was a span of 2 bases. From germline, CDR1 is SGHRS and CDR2 YFSETQ. This CDR3 is built from 11 residues. The V gene is TRBV5-1, the J gene TRBJ2-1; no reliable D call. The material sequenced was peripheral blood, taken on day 0 of AZD1222 vaccination. The TCR was taken from an adult in good health. The CDR3 here is CASSSYNEQFF. The CDR3, as DNA: TGCGCCAGCAGCTCTTACAATGAGCAGTTCTTC.